Presented here are 18 T cell receptor beta chains from one specimen sequenced in a study of vaccination and CD4 T cells after COVID-19. For these TCRs, the target antigens are not known. Treatment meaning: approximately nine-day PBMC culture with coronavirus spike peptide pools or control peptides (ViraFEST assay). Sequenced with the Oncomine TCR Beta short-read assay was DNA taken from cultured CD4+ T cells. A single record per CDR3 protein comes from TCRdb applying MiXCR to the PCR reads. This table has 9,500 to 15,000 distinct CDR3 sequences, approximately 61% appearing once. The sequencing input was CD4+ T cells from blood, cultured in vitro. All receptors derive from a human donor who had recovered from COVID-19.

The chain has TRBV2 and TRBJ2-1; TRBD2 matches at 9 bases. CDR1 SNHLY and CDR2 FYNNEI come from the germline V gene. CDR3 size: 14 residues. After removal of 6 bases from V and 4 bases from J, the junction contained 4 bases not matched to a gene. The chain's CDR3 is CASRGTSRYNEQFF. CDR3 coding DNA: TGTGCCAGCAGGGGGACTAGCCGTTACAATGAGCAGTTCTTC.

This clonotype is termed medium-sized. This chain joins TRBV6-1 and TRBJ2-7; 8 bases line up with TRBD2. The junction had 10 bases not matched to a gene; V was cut back by 6 bases and J by 6 bases. Germline V gene data show CDR1 as MNHNS and CDR2 as SASEGT. The CDR3 consists of 14 residues. Here the CDR3 reads CASRSRGGSLEQYF. For the CDR3, the DNA is TGTGCCAGCAGATCTCGCGGGGGGAGTCTCGAGCAGTACTTC.

The genes are TRBV6-1 and TRBJ1-1; possible D gene TRBD1, 6 bases. The CDR3 loop spans 14 amino acids. Germline CDR1 and CDR2: MNHNS and SASEGT. V lost 6 bases and J lost 0, with 11 bases in between. CDR3 loop: CASRLDSLNTEAFF. CDR3 bases: TGTGCCAGCAGACTGGACAGTTTGAACACTGAAGCTTTCTTT.

This clonotype was detected only a few times. V is TRBV6-1 and J is TRBJ1-2; maybe TRBD1 (5 bases). The germline CDR1 and CDR2 sequences are MNHNS and SASEGT. The CDR3 runs to 16 residues. The V gene lost 7 bases and the J gene lost 4 bases, with 22 bases spanning the gap. DNA for the CDR3: TGTGCCAGCACCCCTAGTCGCGGGGGAATTTCCTATGGCTACACCTTC. Translating it yields CASTPSRGGISYGYTF.

Here the CDR3 DNA reads TGTGCCAGCACAGGGGAGTACGAGCAGTACTTC. It yields the protein CASTGEYEQYF. This chain joins TRBV6-2 or TRBV6-3 and TRBJ2-7; tentative D call: TRBD1 (6 bases). Germline assignment: CDR1 MNHEY and CDR2 SVGEGT. CDR3 length equals 11 residues. V shed 7 bases and J shed 4 bases, with 8 bases lying between them.

The sample holds a few counts of this clonotype. The chain recombines TRBV7-2 with TRBJ2-2; TRBD1 agrees at 7 bases. From germline, CDR1 is SGHTA and CDR2 FQGNSA. Trimming removed 5 bases from V and 1 base from J; junction bases left unmatched: 4. This CDR3 has 15 residues. The CDR3 nucleotides are TGTGCCAGCAGCCCTCGGACAGGGAACACCGGGGAGCTGTTTTTT. It codes for CASSPRTGNTGELFF. Using reference TRBV7-2 and TRBJ2-2 for the parts outside the CDR3, the full variable domain is GAGVSQSPSNKVTEKGKDVELRCDPISGHTALYWYRQSLGQGLEFLIYFQGNSAPDKSGLPSDRFSAERTGGSVSTLTIQRTQQEDSAVYLCASSPRTGNTGELFFGEGSRLTVL.

This clonotype rates as large. V is TRBV24-1 and J is TRBJ1-2, with unresolved D. Germline loops: CDR1 KGHDR, CDR2 SFDVKD. The length of the CDR3 is 12 residues. V was cut by 1 base and J by 8 bases, with 7 bases left in between. The CDR3 loop is CATSDFKGGYTF. CDR3 DNA sequence: TGTGCCACCAGTGATTTCAAGGGAGGCTACACCTTC.

CDR3 residues: CASCNVRGDPYGYTF. The CDR3 DNA follows: TGTGCCTCATGTAATGTCCGCGGAGACCCCTATGGCTACACCTTC. The chain joins TRBV10-3 to TRBJ1-2; D call uncertain. Trimming cost V 11 bases and J 4 bases, with 23 bases left between them. Per germline, CDR1 ENHRY and CDR2 SYGVKD. The CDR3 runs 15 residues.

In its sample, this clonotype was seen a few times. The V gene is TRBV14, the J gene TRBJ1-1; the D is unclear. The CDR3 contains 14 residues. Germline-derived CDR1 and CDR2 are SGHDN and FVKESK. V was pared by 0 bases and J by 6 bases, with 11 bases between. DNA for the CDR3: TGTGCCAGCAGCCAAGAGGCGAGGATCGCTGAAGCTTTCTTT. Translating it yields CASSQEARIAEAFF.

The chain uses TRBV20-1 and TRBJ2-1; 9 bases are shared with TRBD2. CDR1 and CDR2 from the germline V gene are DFQATT and SNEGSKA (reference sequence). The V and J ends lost 5 bases and 2 bases, in that order; junction bases with no gene match: 4. This CDR3 is built from 14 residues. The CDR3 bases are TGCAGTGCTGCCCGCGGGGGGGCCTACAATGAGCAGTTCTTC. The encoded protein is CSAARGGAYNEQFF.

V is TRBV11-2 and J is TRBJ2-2, with 10 nucleotides matching TRBD2. Unmatched junction bases numbered 7, after V lost 5 bases and J lost 1 base. In germline, CDR1 is SGHAT, CDR2 FQNNGV. The CDR3 runs to 17 residues. Written as DNA, the CDR3 is TGTGCCAGCAGCCTGTCTAGCGGGGGTATGAACACCGGGGAGCTGTTTTTT. Translating it yields CASSLSSGGMNTGELFF.

The chain is built from TRBV25-1 and TRBJ2-1; the D gene is possibly TRBD1 (5 bases). Trimming pared 2 bases from V and 5 bases from J, leaving 13 bases between. Germline-derived CDR1 and CDR2 are MGHDK and SYGVNS. The CDR3 has 15 amino acids. The CDR3 sequence: CASSERGRVNNEQFF. The DNA of the CDR3 is TGTGCCAGCAGTGAAAGGGGTCGGGTAAACAATGAGCAGTTCTTC. The variable domain in full, with the rest retrieved from reference TRBV25-1 and TRBJ2-1, is EADIYQTPRYLVIGTGKKITLECSQTMGHDKMYWYQQDPGMELHLIHYSYGVNSTEKGDLSSESTVSRIRTEHFPLTLESARPSHTSQYLCASSERGRVNNEQFFGPGTRLTVL.

This chain connects TRBV20-1 to TRBJ1-3; no reliable D call. Germline V gene data show CDR1 as DFQATT and CDR2 as SNEGSKA (reference sequence). CDR3 length: 13 amino acids. V lost 5 bases and J 0 bases, leaving 8 bases between the germline ends. As DNA, the CDR3 is TGCAGTGCTCGACGGGCCTCTGGAAACACCATATATTTT. It yields the protein CSARRASGNTIYF.

This clonotype appeared a few times. V is TRBV19 and J is TRBJ1-1; D not resolved. The CDR3 has 14 amino acids. The germline V and J ends were trimmed by 1 base and 2 bases, with 8 bases remaining between them. The germline V gene encodes CDR1 LNHDA and CDR2 SQIVND (reference sequence). This CDR3 reads CASSIVGSNTEAFF. The CDR3 region has the DNA TGTGCCAGTAGTATAGTGGGTAGCAACACTGAAGCTTTCTTT.

The genes are TRBV11-2 and TRBJ2-1; the match to TRBD2 covers 9 bases. Germline V gene lookup returns CDR1 SGHAT and CDR2 FQNNGV. V dropped 0 bases and J dropped 9; count of bases not matched to a gene: 3. The CDR3 runs 14 residues. CDR3 DNA: TGTGCCAGCAGCTTAGAGCGGGGGGGCGGTGAGCAGTTCTTC. It is translated as CASSLERGGGEQFF.

V gene TRBV28 combines with J gene TRBJ2-7, with TRBD2 matching over 12 bases. The CDR3 is 14 amino acids. The V gene end was trimmed by 6 bases and the J gene end by 4 bases; junction bases not matched to a gene: 4. Germline CDR1 MDHEN, CDR2 SYDVKM. The CDR3 coding sequence is TGTGCCAGCAGGACTAGCGGGAGTAGGTACGAGCAGTACTTC. As protein: CASRTSGSRYEQYF.

Of note for this clonotype: The junction departs from the called germline gene at one end, perhaps through a read error. V is TRBV27 and J is TRBJ2-1; TRBD1 matches 10 bases. There are 15 residues in the CDR3. The V gene's germline CDR1 is MNHEY and CDR2 SMNVEV (reference sequence). The CDR3 sequence is CVSSWSTGGGNEQFF. The CDR3 bases are TGTGTCAGCAGTTGGTCGACAGGGGGCGGGAATGAGCAGTTCTTC.

This clonotype was observed a single time. The V call is TRBV30, the J call TRBJ2-3; tentatively, D is TRBD2 (6 bases). The length of the CDR3 is 14 residues. The germline CDR1 and CDR2 sequences are GTSNPN and SVGIG (reference sequence). V dropped 2 bases and J dropped 4 bases, with 13 bases sitting between them. The CDR3 DNA sequence: TGTGCCTGGAGTTCCCCGGCTAGCGCAGATACGCAGTATTTT. This codes for CAWSSPASADTQYF.